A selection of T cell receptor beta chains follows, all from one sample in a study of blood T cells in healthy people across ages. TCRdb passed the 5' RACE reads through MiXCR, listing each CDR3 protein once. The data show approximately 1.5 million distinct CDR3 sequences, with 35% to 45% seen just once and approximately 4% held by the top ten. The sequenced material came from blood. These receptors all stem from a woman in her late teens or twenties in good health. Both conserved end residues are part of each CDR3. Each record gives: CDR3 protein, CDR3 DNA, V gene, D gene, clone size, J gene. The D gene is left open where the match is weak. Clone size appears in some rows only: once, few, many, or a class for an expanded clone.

CASTLINEPQYF,TGTGCCAGCACCCTAATCAACGAACCGCAGTATTTT,TRBV12-3/TRBV12-4,.,.,TRBJ2-3
CASSSDRRDEQFF,TGTGCCAGCAGCTCTGACAGGCGCGATGAGCAGTTCTTC,TRBV7-2,.,many,TRBJ2-1
CATRGDSTDAQYF,TGTGCCACCAGGGGAGACAGCACAGATGCGCAGTATTTT,TRBV15,.,.,TRBJ2-3
CASRGLRGPDYGYTF,TGTGCCAGCCGGGGACTGAGGGGCCCGGACTATGGCTACACCTTC,TRBV27,.,.,TRBJ1-2
CASSPLRGEQYF,TGTGCCAGCAGTCCGCTCAGGGGCGAGCAGTACTTC,TRBV6-2/TRBV6-3,.,many,TRBJ2-7
CSARQGFGNEQFF,TGCAGTGCTAGACAGGGCTTTGGTAATGAGCAGTTCTTC,TRBV20-1,.,.,TRBJ2-1
CTSVGTYEQYF,TGCACCTCCGTGGGGACCTACGAGCAGTACTTC,TRBV20-1,.,few,TRBJ2-7
CSARDLVATDLQETQYF,TGCAGTGCTAGAGATCTGGTAGCGACGGACCTTCAAGAGACCCAGTACTTC,TRBV20-1,.,.,TRBJ2-5
CASSPGGLTGVGSPLHF,TGTGCCAGCAGCCCGGGAGGCCTTACAGGGGTAGGTTCACCCCTCCACTTT,TRBV4-2,TRBD1,.,TRBJ1-6
CAISSTGGAFF,TGTGCCATCAGCTCAACAGGGGGAGCTTTCTTT,TRBV10-3,TRBD1,few,TRBJ1-1
CSARTESAGYTF,TGCAGTGCGCGGACTGAGAGTGCAGGCTACACCTTC,TRBV20-1,.,few,TRBJ1-2
CASNQPGQTNYGYTF,TGCGCCAGCAACCAACCCGGACAGACCAACTATGGCTACACCTTT,TRBV4-3,.,.,TRBJ1-2
CASSSTGLDTQYF,TGTGCCAGCAGCTCTACAGGGTTGGATACGCAGTATTTT,TRBV7-3,.,.,TRBJ2-3
CASRIYTGVRNTGELFF,TGTGCCAGCAGGATATATACAGGGGTCCGGAACACCGGGGAGCTGTTTTTT,TRBV12-3/TRBV12-4,TRBD1,few,TRBJ2-2
CASSQGLTSGLETQYF,TGTGCCAGCAGCCAAGGTCTGACTAGCGGGCTAGAGACCCAGTACTTC,TRBV4-2,TRBD2,.,TRBJ2-5
CASSFKWTGLRYEQYF,TGTGCCAGCAGCTTTAAGTGGACAGGGCTTAGATACGAGCAGTACTTC,TRBV7-2,TRBD1,few,TRBJ2-7
CASSLDPQRDYGYTF,TGTGCCAGCAGTTTGGACCCCCAGCGGGACTATGGCTACACCTTC,TRBV28,.,.,TRBJ1-2
CASSRTWDGKNIQYF,TGCGCCAGCAGCCGGACGTGGGACGGAAAAAACATTCAGTACTTC,TRBV4-1,.,.,TRBJ2-4
CASSAGTLGYGYTF,TGTGCCAGCAGCGCCGGGACCTTGGGGTATGGCTACACCTTC,TRBV13,.,.,TRBJ1-2
CASSPPDRGVGYTF,TGTGCCAGCAGCCCTCCCGACAGGGGGGTAGGCTACACCTTC,TRBV3-1,TRBD1,.,TRBJ1-2
CASSLGGASLIYEQYF,TGTGCCAGCAGTTTGGGGGGAGCGTCGCTCATCTACGAGCAGTACTTC,TRBV12-3/TRBV12-4,.,.,TRBJ2-7
CTSSLKDGGSYNEQFF,TGTACCAGCAGCTTAAAAGACGGGGGCTCCTACAATGAGCAGTTCTTC,TRBV7-3,.,.,TRBJ2-1
CSARSTSGPYEQYF,TGCAGTGCCAGGTCGACTAGCGGACCCTACGAGCAGTACTTC,TRBV20-1,TRBD2,few,TRBJ2-7
CSARGDRLNCEQYF,TGCAGTGCTAGAGGGGACAGGTTGAACTGCGAGCAGTACTTC,TRBV20-1,TRBD1,few,TRBJ2-7
CASSQAGTEIYGYTF,TGTGCCAGCAGCCAAGCCGGGACAGAGATCTATGGCTACACCTTC,TRBV4-2,TRBD1,few,TRBJ1-2
CASSQGTTAYTEAFF,TGCGCCAGCAGCCAAGGAACGACGGCATACACTGAAGCTTTCTTT,TRBV4-3,.,.,TRBJ1-1
CASSQDVEDTQYF,TGCGCCAGCAGCCAAGATGTGGAAGATACGCAGTATTTT,TRBV4-3,.,few,TRBJ2-3
CASSSSQHSEAFF,TGTGCCAGCAGCTCCTCCCAGCATTCTGAAGCTTTCTTT,TRBV7-9,.,.,TRBJ1-1
CSARPSGPADEQFF,TGCAGTGCTAGACCGTCGGGGCCGGCGGATGAGCAGTTCTTC,TRBV20-1,.,.,TRBJ2-1
CATSEGGEGSDEQFF,TGTGCCACCAGTGAGGGCGGCGAAGGTTCGGATGAGCAGTTCTTC,TRBV24-1,.,few,TRBJ2-1
CASSLPPLGWDEQFF,TGTGCCAGCAGCCTGCCTCCCCTGGGGTGGGATGAGCAGTTCTTC,TRBV11-2,.,.,TRBJ2-1
CASSQVDRGVNTEAFF,TGCGCCAGCAGCCAAGTTGACAGGGGGGTAAACACTGAAGCTTTCTTT,TRBV4-1,TRBD1,.,TRBJ1-1
CASSSFNGVTGTKSKNEQFF,TGTGCCAGCAGCTCCTTTAATGGGGTGACAGGGACAAAGTCAAAGAATGAGCAGTTCTTC,TRBV7-8,TRBD1,.,TRBJ2-1
CASSLAGGIYEQYF,TGTGCCAGCAGCTTAGCGGGAGGAATCTACGAGCAGTACTTC,TRBV27,TRBD2,many,TRBJ2-7
CSASERGDTQYF,TGCAGTGCTAGTGAAAGAGGAGATACGCAGTATTTT,TRBV20-1,.,many,TRBJ2-3
CASSFSDTDTQYF,TGTGCCAGCAGTTTCTCGGACACAGATACGCAGTATTTT,TRBV12-3/TRBV12-4,.,.,TRBJ2-3
CASSNGDGNTEAFF,TGTGCCAGCAGTAACGGGGACGGGAACACTGAAGCTTTCTTT,TRBV12-3/TRBV12-4,.,.,TRBJ1-1
CASSEGGYYEKLFF,TGTGCCAGCAGTGAAGGGGGCTACTACGAAAAACTGTTTTTT,TRBV6-1,.,.,TRBJ1-4
CASSPRRTLNTEAFF,TGTGCCAGCAGCCCTCGACGGACACTGAACACTGAAGCTTTCTTT,TRBV6-2/TRBV6-3,.,.,TRBJ1-1
CASSLDRIAKNIQYF,TGTGCCAGCAGCTTAGACCGAATAGCCAAAAACATTCAGTACTTC,TRBV7-8,.,few,TRBJ2-4
CASRPRLGSYVSTPNNEQFF,TGTGCCAGCAGGCCTCGGTTAGGGTCGTATGTAAGTACCCCGAACAATGAGCAGTTCTTC,TRBV7-3,.,once,TRBJ2-1
CASSLLTGARDEKFF,TGTGCCAGCAGTTTACTCACGGGAGCCCGGGATGAGAAGTTCTTC,TRBV12-3/TRBV12-4,.,few,TRBJ2-1
CASSPGLPGMGERYF,TGTGCCAGCAGCCCGGGACTACCGGGTATGGGAGAGCGGTACTTC,TRBV9,TRBD2,.,TRBJ2-5
CASSPPMQDPYGYTF,TGTGCCAGCAGTCCTCCAATGCAGGATCCGTATGGCTACACCTTC,TRBV6-6,.,.,TRBJ1-2
CSVEVSDRFGQPQHF,TGCAGCGTTGAAGTTAGCGACAGGTTCGGTCAGCCCCAGCATTTT,TRBV29-1,.,.,TRBJ1-5
CSVPPRVLAGGLKWNEQFF,TGCAGCGTCCCCCCTCGGGTACTAGCGGGGGGGCTAAAATGGAATGAGCAGTTCTTC,TRBV29-1,TRBD2,.,TRBJ2-1
CSARDPAGLRNTGELFF,TGCAGTGCTAGAGATCCAGCGGGCCTGAGGAACACCGGGGAGCTGTTTTTT,TRBV20-1,.,.,TRBJ2-2
CSTRDRGFSYEQYF,TGCAGTACCCGGGACAGGGGCTTCTCCTACGAGCAGTACTTC,TRBV20-1,TRBD1,few,TRBJ2-7
CATSFQRVAKNIQYF,TGTGCCACCAGCTTTCAAAGGGTAGCCAAAAACATTCAGTACTTC,TRBV7-2,.,.,TRBJ2-4
CAISSGGWVNDSPLHF,TGTGCCATCAGTTCCGGGGGTTGGGTTAATGATTCACCCCTCCACTTT,TRBV10-3,.,.,TRBJ1-6
CASRKGRARGHHNEQFF,TGCGCCAGCAGAAAAGGGAGAGCGCGGGGGCACCACAATGAGCAGTTCTTC,TRBV4-3,.,.,TRBJ2-1
CASSFSGTIYNEQYF,TGTGCCAGCAGTTTTTCCGGGACGATCTACAATGAGCAGTACTTC,TRBV6-2/TRBV6-3,.,.,TRBJ2-5
CACNTEKTQYF,TGTGCCTGCAATACGGAAAAGACCCAGTACTTC,TRBV2,.,.,TRBJ2-5